The TCR beta chain under discussion was sequenced for a study of PD-1 blockade in classical Hodgkin lymphoma. On the study more broadly: Every 2 weeks, patients had 3 mg/kg nivolumab intravenously.

The V and J ends lost 0 bases and 7 bases respectively, with 19 bases between them. CDR1 is SGDLS and CDR2 is YYNGEE in the germline V gene. CDR3 length: 16 amino acids. Described time point: cycle 4 day 1 (C4D1), after 6 weeks of nivolumab. Exposure to brentuximab vedotin varied, and each patient had relapsed following autologous stem cell transplantation. Data came from immunoSEQ multiplex PCR; TCRdb stores just in-frame clones and leaves some out. Of tens of thousands of clones listed, around nine tenths were seen once; the top ten hold more than 7.5%. This clone was observed a handful of times. As yet, its antigen is unknown. Study observations and caveats: Diversity in CD4+ TCRs, unlike that measured in CD8+ TCRs, had risen significantly by C4D1.

V usage is TRBV9 and J usage is TRBJ1-1, with D unclear. This clonotype originated in a human donor with classical Hodgkin lymphoma. The sample here was peripheral blood mononuclear cells (PBMCs), taken before the fourth cycle of nivolumab. CDR3 sequence reads: CASSVGWSPDTVEAFF. DNA for the CDR3: TGTGCCAGCAGCGTAGGATGGTCCCCAGACACAGTTGAAGCTTTCTTT.